One and the same sample provided the 8 T cell receptor beta chains below, sequenced in a study of radiation and T cells in renal cell carcinoma. The data were produced by immunoSEQ multiplex PCR, yet TCRdb's version contains in-frame clones alone and is incomplete. Found here are about 130,000 clones, roughly 90% of them singletons; the top ten hold around 12%. Time point defined: baseline pretreatment blood. Specified treatment: 15 Gy SBRT to primary tumor, nephrectomy 4 weeks later. The sequencing used blood, collected from a patient whose treatment included radiotherapy and nephrectomy. The receptors originated from a woman aged 50 to 60 with renal cell carcinoma.

The chain recombines TRBV5-4 with TRBJ1-2; the D gene is possibly TRBD1 (5 bases). CDR1 is SGHNT, CDR2 YYREEE, per germline (reference sequence). The CDR3 is 14 residues long. Trimming left V 4 bases short and J 1 base short, with 11 bases between. CDR3 loop: CASSKTTVNYGYTF. The DNA of the CDR3 is TGTGCCAGCAGCAAAACGACAGTTAACTATGGCTACACCTTC.

J is TRBJ2-7 and V is TRBV5-6; 8 positions match TRBD1. V lost 4 bases and J lost 5; bases outside the gene matches: 11. Germline values: CDR1 SGHDT, CDR2 YYEEEE. This CDR3 has 15 amino acids. In DNA, the CDR3 is TGTGCCAGCAGCGGACTTCGACAGGGGAACCACGAGCAGTACTTC. Translating gives CASSGLRQGNHEQYF.

Here the CDR3 reads CASSSTGIIWNTEAFF. The CDR3 DNA reads as TGTGCCAGCAGCTCGACAGGGATTATTTGGAACACTGAAGCTTTCTTT. The chain links TRBV5-4 to TRBJ1-1, with TRBD1 matching over 7 bases. Germline V lookup: CDR1 SGHNT, CDR2 YYREEE (reference sequence). V shed 3 bases, J shed 1 base, and the junction held 9 bases outside the gene matches. CDR3 length: 16 amino acids.

The chain uses TRBV5-8 and TRBJ1-1, with D perhaps TRBD1 (5 bases). From germline, CDR1 is SGHTS and CDR2 YDEGEE. The CDR3 has 15 amino acids. V lost 1 base and J lost 1, with 11 bases in between. The CDR3 spells CASSLYNRGNTEAFF. The CDR3 DNA is TGTGCCAGCAGCTTGTATAATAGGGGGAACACTGAAGCTTTCTTT.

The J gene is TRBJ2-1, the V gene TRBV19; 10 nucleotides agree with TRBD2. Germline loops: CDR1 LNHDA, CDR2 SQIVND (reference sequence). This CDR3 has 14 amino acids. J was trimmed by 8 bases and V by 3 bases; bases with no gene match: 4. The CDR3 sequence is CASSIGLAVDEQFF. CDR3 bases: TGTGCCAGTAGTATTGGACTAGCGGTCGATGAGCAGTTCTTC.

The chain carries TRBV6-5 and TRBJ1-1; D gene uncertain. Trimming stripped 6 bases from V and 9 bases from J, with 14 bases between. From germline, CDR1 is MNHEY and CDR2 SVGAGI. The CDR3 contains 12 residues. DNA for the CDR3: TGTGCCAGCAGGCCCGGTCGGGCTAAAGCTTTCTTT. Encoded protein: CASRPGRAKAFF.

Points on this clone: At the DNA level, this CDR3 is encoded by other sequences in the same sample as well. This chain connects TRBV6-1 to TRBJ2-7; no clear D gene. V lost 2 bases, J lost 4 bases, and 9 bases lay in between. The germline CDR1 and CDR2 sequences are MNHNS and SASEGT. CDR3 length: 13 amino acids. DNA for the CDR3: TGTGCCAGCAGTGAACCCGCTACTTACGAGCAGTACTTC. Amino acid sequence: CASSEPATYEQYF.

This clone was detected only once. The chain has TRBV19 and TRBJ2-5; maybe TRBD1 (8 bases). Germline values: CDR1 LNHDA, CDR2 SQIVND (reference sequence). The CDR3 has 19 amino acids. Trimming stripped 7 bases from V and 5 bases from J, with 32 bases between. CDR3: CASTHSGEGYDRGSETQYF. CDR3 sequence (DNA): TGTGCCAGTACTCACTCGGGGGAGGGCTACGACAGGGGATCGGAGACCCAGTACTTC.